The 3 T cell receptor beta chains presented below share a single source sample, sequenced in a study of blood T cell repertoires in COVID-19 (dated by TCRdb to about 2020). The library was prepared using the immunoSEQ multiplex PCR assay. TCRdb obtained this table from immuneACCESS and retained in-frame rearrangements with V and J assigned. These tables miss some clones; where compared with another copy, unresolved V genes account for less than half of the shortfall, and the remainder is unexplained. In this sample the table shows 70,000 or so clones, roughly 84% of which occur a single time. Around 6% of the sample is taken by the ten largest. The material sequenced was peripheral blood. The origin of the receptors is a woman aged 60-75 years with acute or convalescent COVID-19.

This chain uses TRBV7-9 with TRBJ1-2; 10 nucleotides align to TRBD1. V shed 5 bases, J shed 4 bases, and the junction held 4 bases outside the gene matches. The CDR3 consists of 14 residues. Germline V gene data show CDR1 as SEHNR and CDR2 as FQNEAQ (reference sequence). CDR3 in amino acids: CASSAGTGVYGYTF. CDR3 nucleotides: TGTGCCAGCAGCGCTGGGACAGGGGTCTATGGCTACACCTTC.

The rearrangement joins TRBV12-3 or TRBV12-4 to TRBJ1-2, with D unresolved. The CDR3 runs to 12 residues. The ends were cut back, 4 bases at V and 7 bases at J, with 10 bases in the middle. CDR3 nucleotides: TGTGCCAGCAGTTCGGGCCGGGGTGGCTACACCTTC. Its translation is CASSSGRGGYTF.

The V gene is TRBV14, the J gene TRBJ2-3; TRBD2 matches at 7 bases. The CDR3 length is 17 residues. Germline-derived CDR1 and CDR2 are SGHDN and FVKESK. With V trimmed by 4 bases and J by 0 bases, 10 bases remained unmatched. This CDR3 is CASSLRGGTASTDTQYF. CDR3 coding DNA: TGTGCCAGCAGCCTCCGGGGAGGGACGGCAAGCACAGATACGCAGTATTTT.